The next 29 T cell receptor beta chains were all read from a single sample in a study of cytomegalovirus exposure and HLA in healthy donors. PCR involved 60 Vbeta and 13 Jbeta primers. Only in-frame clones appear in the TCRdb table, and some are missing; sequencing was by immunoSEQ multiplex PCR. Of 150,000 to 200,000 clones in the sample, 70% to 75% were seen once. The sample comprised PBMCs. The receptors stem from a man younger than 30 in good health and CMV-seropositive.

The J gene is TRBJ1-1, the V gene TRBV7-9, with 7 bases matching TRBD1. V was pared by 5 bases and J by 3 bases, with 9 bases of the junction left unmatched. Germline CDR1 SEHNR, CDR2 FQNEAQ (reference sequence). The CDR3 covers 15 residues. The CDR3 DNA follows: TGTGCCAGCAGCGGGCAGGGGGGACGGTACACTGAAGCTTTCTTT. The encoded protein is CASSGQGGRYTEAFF.

The genes are TRBV6-5 and TRBJ1-5; the match to TRBD1 covers 9 bases. Germline assignment: CDR1 MNHEY and CDR2 SVGAGI. The V and J ends lost 4 bases and 6 bases, in that order; junction bases with no gene match: 7. This CDR3 spans 15 amino acids. The CDR3 DNA reads TGTGCCAGCAGTTCCACAGGGGGCCAAGGTCAGCCCCAGCATTTT. Protein: CASSSTGGQGQPQHF.

In its sample, this clone was seen a few times. This rearrangement joins TRBV6-1 to TRBJ1-1; D may be TRBD1 (5 bases). The V gene's germline CDR1 is MNHNS and CDR2 SASEGT. The CDR3 is 15 residues long. V was pared by 2 bases and J by 3 bases, with 13 bases between. This chain's CDR3 is CASSEPSRDYTEAFF. Here the CDR3 DNA reads TGTGCCAGCAGTGAACCGAGCAGGGACTACACTGAAGCTTTCTTT.

The chain employs TRBV4-2 and TRBJ1-5, with 12 positions matching TRBD1. The CDR3 totals 17 residues. Per germline, CDR1 LGHNA and CDR2 YNFKEQ. The ends lost 4 bases at V and 2 bases at J; junction bases unmatched: 6. This CDR3 is CASSLAGTGGGNQPQHF. The CDR3 DNA is TGTGCCAGCAGCCTGGCCGGGACAGGGGGCGGCAATCAGCCCCAGCATTTT.

This clone occurred a few times. The gene calls are TRBV6-1 and TRBJ2-1; no clear D gene. CDR1 is MNHNS and CDR2 is SASEGT in the germline V gene. V was pared by 4 bases and J by 5 bases, with 9 bases between. This CDR3 has 13 residues. Here the CDR3 reads CASSATGNNEQFF. The CDR3 DNA reads TGTGCCAGCAGTGCTACGGGTAACAATGAGCAGTTCTTC.

V usage is TRBV5-6 and J usage is TRBJ1-1; TRBD1 matches 9 bases. Germline assignment: CDR1 SGHDT and CDR2 YYEEEE. The CDR3 spans 16 residues. V lost 3 bases, J lost 3 bases, and 9 bases stayed unmatched. CDR3 residues: CASSSTGGVRDTEAFF. The DNA of the CDR3 is TGTGCCAGCAGCTCTACAGGGGGCGTACGGGACACTGAAGCTTTCTTT.

This rearrangement joins TRBV5-1 to TRBJ1-2, with unresolved D. The germline V and J ends were trimmed by 4 bases and 1 base, with 11 bases remaining between them. This CDR3 is built from 14 residues. Germline CDR1 reads SGHRS; CDR2 reads YFSETQ. The CDR3 reads CASSPDGLNYGYTF. The DNA of the CDR3 is TGCGCCAGCAGCCCGGACGGACTTAACTATGGCTACACCTTC.

The chain recombines TRBV5-6 with TRBJ1-1; a weak D match, TRBD1 (6 bases). The CDR3 totals 15 residues. Germline assignment: CDR1 SGHDT and CDR2 YYEEEE. V lost 0 bases and J lost 1, with 10 bases in between. CDR3 sequence: CASSLGGGPNTEAFF. Here the CDR3 DNA reads TGTGCCAGCAGCTTGGGTGGGGGCCCGAACACTGAAGCTTTCTTT.

The chain uses TRBV25-1 and TRBJ1-2; 8 bases line up with TRBD1. The ends lost 8 bases at V and 6 bases at J; junction bases unmatched: 11. Germline V CDR1 and CDR2: MGHDK, SYGVNS. The CDR3 is made up of 14 amino acids. The DNA for the CDR3 is TGTGCCAGCCTAATGACAGGGGCCTTCAATGGCTACACCTTC. Protein product: CASLMTGAFNGYTF.

J is TRBJ2-5 and V is TRBV5-4, with 8 nucleotides matching TRBD2. Per the germline V gene, CDR1 is SGHNT and CDR2 is YYREEE (reference sequence). The V segment lost 0 bases and the J segment 5 bases; nucleotides outside the gene matches: 3. The CDR3 totals 14 residues. In DNA form, the CDR3 reads TGTGCCAGCAGCTTGGTCGGGAGGGACGAGACCCAGTACTTC. Protein: CASSLVGRDETQYF.

J is TRBJ2-2 and V is TRBV18; the match to TRBD1 covers 9 bases. CDR1 is KGHSH, CDR2 LQKENI, per germline. The ends lost 3 bases at V and 7 bases at J; junction bases unmatched: 6. This CDR3 has 15 residues. CDR3 loop: CASSPTGTGIGELFF. The CDR3 region has the DNA TGTGCCAGCTCACCGACCGGGACAGGGATCGGGGAGCTGTTTTTT.

This sequence joins TRBV5-6 and TRBJ1-2; possibly TRBD1 for D (6 bases). Trimming left V 7 bases short and J 1 base short, with 8 bases between. Germline CDR1 is SGHDT and CDR2 is YYEEEE. CDR3 length: 12 amino acids. CDR3 residues: CASGGLNYGYTF. For the CDR3, the DNA is TGTGCCAGCGGGGGCCTTAACTATGGCTACACCTTC.

This sequence joins TRBV10-2 and TRBJ2-7; 9 bases fit TRBD2. The V segment lost 11 bases and the J segment 3 bases; nucleotides outside the gene matches: 11. Germline assignment: CDR1 WSHSY and CDR2 SAAADI. The CDR3 loop spans 14 amino acids. The CDR3 DNA follows: TGCGCCGACCTTTCAGCTAGCGGGATCTACGAGCAGTACGTC. Translating it yields CADLSASGIYEQYV.

The J gene is TRBJ1-3, the V gene TRBV13; D unresolved. Germline-derived CDR1 and CDR2 are PRHDT and FYEKMQ (reference sequence). This CDR3 has 15 residues. V dropped 0 bases and J dropped 0 bases, with 6 bases sitting between them. The CDR3: CASSLGRSSGNTIYF. The CDR3 DNA reads TGTGCCAGCAGCTTAGGGCGGTCCTCTGGAAACACCATATATTTT.

J is TRBJ1-4 and V is TRBV14; perhaps TRBD1 as D (5 bases). The germline gives CDR1 SGHDN, CDR2 FVKESK. V was cut by 1 base and J by 12 bases, with 21 bases left in between. The CDR3 extends over 16 amino acids. The CDR3 nucleotides read TGTGCCAGCAGCCAAGCCCCCGGGGGACCAAGCGTGGAACTGTTTTTT. This encodes CASSQAPGGPSVELFF.

The chain couples TRBV7-9 to TRBJ2-2; D remains ambiguous. V shed 1 base and J shed 1 base, with 10 bases lying between them. Germline V gives CDR1 SEHNR, CDR2 FQNEAQ (reference sequence). The CDR3 is made up of 16 amino acids. CDR3 coding DNA: TGTGCCAGCAGCTTAGTGTTCTCTATGAACACCGGGGAGCTGTTTTTT. Protein: CASSLVFSMNTGELFF.

This clone was recorded a few times. The chain employs TRBV11-3 and TRBJ1-4; 9 bases are shared with TRBD1. CDR3 length: 14 residues. J was trimmed by 7 bases and V by 5 bases; bases with no gene match: 5. CDR1 and CDR2 from the germline V gene are SGHNT and YENEEA. The CDR3 loop reads CASSPRTGAEKLFF. As DNA, the CDR3 is TGTGCCAGCAGCCCCAGGACAGGGGCTGAAAAACTGTTTTTT.

The chain links TRBV6-1 to TRBJ2-5, with 7 bases that match TRBD1. The CDR3 runs 15 residues. Unmatched junction bases numbered 7, after V lost 1 base and J lost 5 bases. The germline CDR1 and CDR2 sequences are MNHNS and SASEGT. CDR3 bases: TGTGCCAGCAGTGAAGATAACAGGGGCTGGGAGACCCAGTACTTC. This translates into CASSEDNRGWETQYF.

This chain uses TRBV9 with TRBJ1-2; D is unclear. The CDR3 runs to 14 residues. Per germline, CDR1 SGDLS and CDR2 YYNGEE. The ends were cut back, 0 bases at V and 2 bases at J, with 8 bases in the middle. CDR3 DNA: TGTGCCAGCAGCGTAGGGGAGGTGAACTATGGCTACACCTTC. Translated: CASSVGEVNYGYTF.

The chain employs TRBV6-6 and TRBJ2-3, with no clear D. The CDR3 covers 15 residues. V was shortened by 2 bases and J by 4 bases, with 13 bases between the two germline ends. The germline V gene has CDR1 MNHNY and CDR2 SVGAGI (reference sequence). Here the CDR3 reads CASSYPASGPDTQYF. CDR3 in DNA: TGTGCCAGCAGTTACCCGGCTAGTGGTCCAGATACGCAGTATTTT.

For the CDR3, the DNA is TGTGCCTGTAGCCCAGAGCCCATAAACTATGGCTACACCTTC. Translated, it gives CACSPEPINYGYTF. The chain links TRBV30 to TRBJ1-2, with unresolved D. Germline V gene lookup returns CDR1 GTSNPN and CDR2 SVGIG (reference sequence). The CDR3 is 14 residues long. V was shortened by 6 bases and J by 2 bases, with 16 bases between the two germline ends.

The chain carries TRBV7-9 and TRBJ2-5; TRBD2 matches 15 bases. In germline, CDR1 is SEHNR, CDR2 FQNEAQ (reference sequence). Trimming took 5 bases from V and 5 from J; bases not matched to a gene: 6. CDR3 size: 16 residues. The CDR3 DNA follows: TGTGCCAGCAGCGAAGGACTAGCGGGAGGGAAGGAGACCCAGTACTTC. It encodes CASSEGLAGGKETQYF.

This chain connects TRBV4-2 to TRBJ1-2; D not resolved. This CDR3 has 14 amino acids. Germline loops: CDR1 LGHNA, CDR2 YNFKEQ. With 4 bases removed from V and 4 bases from J, the gap between germline ends came to 13 bases. The CDR3 sequence: CASSREEGTYGYTF. The CDR3 DNA reads TGTGCCAGCAGCCGGGAGGAGGGTACCTATGGCTACACCTTC.

This clone was seen a few times. The V call is TRBV6-6, the J call TRBJ1-1; 10 bases are shared with TRBD1. CDR1 and CDR2 from the germline V gene are MNHNY and SVGAGI (reference sequence). CDR3 length: 13 residues. With V trimmed by 5 bases and J by 8 bases, 5 bases remained unmatched. The CDR3 is CASSHDRGQEAFF. Here the CDR3 DNA reads TGTGCCAGCAGTCATGACAGGGGGCAGGAAGCTTTCTTT.

The chain carries TRBV6-5 and TRBJ1-1, with no clear D. The germline CDR1 and CDR2 sequences are MNHEY and SVGAGI. The CDR3 runs to 14 residues. Trimming stripped 0 bases from V and 6 bases from J, with 11 bases between. The CDR3 region is CASSYSIGQAEAFF. CDR3 nucleotides: TGTGCCAGCAGTTACTCAATTGGGCAGGCTGAAGCTTTCTTT.

V usage is TRBV5-6 and J usage is TRBJ2-7; 12 nucleotides match TRBD2. Germline CDR1 and CDR2: SGHDT and YYEEEE. The CDR3 spans 15 residues. V lost 3 bases, J lost 3 bases, and 4 bases stayed unmatched. The CDR3 sequence: CASSSLAGGIYEQYV. In DNA, the CDR3 is TGTGCCAGCAGCTCTCTAGCGGGAGGGATCTACGAGCAGTACGTC.

The V gene is TRBV30, the J gene TRBJ2-2, with D possibly matching TRBD2 (5 bases). Between the trimmed V and J ends, which lost 5 bases and 1 base, there was a span of 17 bases. The CDR3 runs to 16 residues. Germline assignment: CDR1 GTSNPN and CDR2 SVGIG (reference sequence). The CDR3 nucleotides are TGTGCCTGGGCGGGTGCGTGGCAGGAGAACACCGGGGAGCTGTTTTTT. This sequence encodes CAWAGAWQENTGELFF.

This clone was detected only a few times. The chain is built from TRBV12-5 and TRBJ1-5; D not certain. The germline V gene encodes CDR1 LGHNT and CDR2 FRNRAP. This CDR3 contains 12 residues. Trimming cost V 4 bases and J 3 bases, with 4 bases left between them. For the CDR3, the DNA is TGTGCTAGTGGTTCCTACAATCAGCCCCAGCATTTT. Protein sequence: CASGSYNQPQHF.

This clone was counted ten times or more. V gene TRBV6-4 combines with J gene TRBJ2-6; unclear D gene. The V and J ends lost 7 bases and 0 bases respectively, with 13 bases between them. Per germline, CDR1 MRHNA and CDR2 SNTAGT. This CDR3 spans 16 amino acids. DNA of the CDR3: TGTGCCAGCACTCCTGGAGAGAGCTCTGGGGCCAACGTCCTGACTTTC. Residues: CASTPGESSGANVLTF.